The 24 T cell receptor beta chains below were found in one sample sequenced in a study of Ad26.COV2.S vaccination and SARS-CoV-2 variants (dated by TCRdb to the early 2020s). In the paper's terms, the treatment or condition label means: some 20 received Ad26.COV2.S at low or high dose, single or two shots; 5 received placebo; per-sample allocation not given. Repertoires of vaccine and placebo recipients were sequenced from samples collected on day 63 after the first injection. Libraries came from the immunoSEQ multiplex PCR assay. TCRdb re-hosts the immuneACCESS table, in-frame sequences only. Its copies lack some clones; in the studies checked, an unresolved V gene accounts for under half of them, and the cause for the rest is not known. The sample contains roughly 500,000 clones, around 90% of them found a single time. Together, the top ten hold 9.5% to 15% of the sample. The sequencing used peripheral blood, collected in a trial of Ad26.COV2.S vaccine versus placebo. The receptors derive from a person aged 18 to 65 who received the Ad26.COV2.S COVID-19 vaccine or a placebo.

The chain links TRBV30 to TRBJ2-3; D possibly matches TRBD1 or TRBD2 (5 bases each). Trimming removed 4 bases at V and 0 bases at J, with 11 bases between. Looked up from germline, CDR1 is GTSNPN and CDR2 is SVGIG (reference sequence). This CDR3 is built from 14 residues. CDR3 coding DNA: TGTGCCTGGAAGGGGACGGGTAGCACAGATACGCAGTATTTT. Its protein is CAWKGTGSTDTQYF. The full variable domain, in which reference TRBV30 and TRBJ2-3 provide the parts outside the CDR3, is SQTIHQWPATLVQPVGSPLSLECTVEGTSNPNLYWYRQAAGRGLQLLFYSVGIGQISSEVPQNLSASRPQDRQFILSSKKLLLSDSGFYLCAWKGTGSTDTQYFGPGTRLTVL.

J is TRBJ2-7 and V is TRBV6-2 or TRBV6-3; 10 positions agree with TRBD1. The germline CDR1 and CDR2 sequences are MNHEY and SVGEGT. The CDR3 has 16 residues. The junction had 14 bases not matched to a gene; V was cut back by 5 bases and J by 7 bases. The CDR3 here is CASSLPSGTGAWEQYF. The CDR3 DNA is TGTGCCAGCAGTCTCCCTTCCGGGACAGGGGCCTGGGAGCAGTACTTC.

The chain couples TRBV24-1 to TRBJ1-5; a possible D gene is TRBD1 (5 bases). The CDR3 has 14 residues. V was clipped by 9 bases and J by 3 bases, with 14 bases between them. CDR1 KGHDR and CDR2 SFDVKD come from the germline V gene. For the CDR3, the DNA is TGTGCCACCCGGCCGGAAGGGGACAATCAGCCCCAGCATTTT. Translation: CATRPEGDNQPQHF.

The chain uses TRBV19 and TRBJ1-1, with TRBD1 matching over 7 bases. Germline CDR1 is LNHDA and CDR2 is SQIVND (reference sequence). V lost 6 bases and J lost 1; bases outside the gene matches: 8. The CDR3 is 15 amino acids. The CDR3 sequence: CASSHTGTANTEAFF. CDR3 sequence (DNA): TGTGCCAGTAGCCACACCGGGACAGCGAACACTGAAGCTTTCTTT.

The table lists this clone with a count of one. The chain combines TRBV19 with TRBJ2-2; D may be TRBD1 or TRBD2 (5 bases each). The V gene lost 4 bases and the J gene lost 6 bases, with 12 bases spanning the gap. Germline V gene sequence: CDR1 LNHDA, CDR2 SQIVND (reference sequence). The CDR3 consists of 14 residues. This CDR3 reads CASSTKGTPGELFF. The DNA for the CDR3 is TGTGCCAGTAGTACAAAGGGGACCCCCGGGGAGCTGTTTTTT.

The J gene is TRBJ2-1, the V gene TRBV3-1 (or the pseudogene TRBV3-2); 14 bases are shared with TRBD2. Losses at the gene ends were 2 bases for V and 6 bases for J; bases not matched to a gene: 9. The germline CDR1 and CDR2 sequences are LGHDT and YNNKEL (reference sequence). The CDR3 is made up of 18 amino acids. This CDR3 reads CASSQSGLAGVVSNEQFF. The CDR3 nucleotides read TGTGCCAGCAGCCAATCGGGACTAGCGGGAGTGGTGAGCAATGAGCAGTTCTTC.

This chain connects TRBV12-3 or TRBV12-4 to TRBJ1-1; 7 positions match TRBD1. This CDR3 spans 11 amino acids. V dropped 5 bases and J dropped 9; count of bases not matched to a gene: 3. CDR3 in DNA: TGTGCCAGCAGTCGGGACAGTCAAGCTTTCTTT. Its translation is CASSRDSQAFF.

This clone was found once. This same CDR3 is encoded by further DNA sequences in the sample. This chain connects TRBV9 to TRBJ2-2; no clear D gene. This CDR3 has 13 amino acids. In germline, CDR1 is SGDLS, CDR2 YYNGEE. With 2 bases removed from V and 4 bases from J, the gap between germline ends came to 6 bases. The CDR3: CASSVTSTGELFF. The CDR3 coding sequence is TGTGCCAGCAGCGTCACCAGCACCGGGGAGCTGTTTTTT.

This clone has only one observation. The gene calls are TRBV7-2 and TRBJ2-1; TRBD2 matches 13 bases. The V gene's germline CDR1 is SGHTA and CDR2 FQGNSA. J was trimmed by 7 bases and V by 1 base; bases with no gene match: 4. The length of the CDR3 is 16 residues. CDR3 nucleotides: TGTGCCAGCAGCTTAGAAGGGACTAGCGGGGTGAATGAGCAGTTCTTC. Protein product: CASSLEGTSGVNEQFF.

The V call is TRBV29-1, the J call TRBJ2-3, with TRBD1 matching 11 bases. This CDR3 is built from 13 residues. V was clipped by 7 bases and J by 6 bases; unmatched bases: 6. Germline-derived CDR1 and CDR2 are SQVTM and ANQGSEA. CDR3 DNA sequence: TGCAGCGCAGGACAGGGGGCGCGGGATACGCAGTATTTT. Residues: CSAGQGARDTQYF.

As for this clone: Possible read error: a much larger clone is one base away. V and J are TRBV7-9 and TRBJ2-2; TRBD1 matches at 9 bases. The germline CDR1 and CDR2 sequences are SEHNR and FQNEAQ (reference sequence). The length of the CDR3 is 15 residues. V lost 5 bases to trimming and J lost 4 bases; unmatched junction nucleotides: 5. CDR3 sequence reads: CASSAGTGSTGELFF. DNA of the CDR3: TGTGCCAGCAGCGCCGGGACAGGGTCCACCGGGGAGCTGTTTTTT.

The chain couples TRBV21-1 to TRBJ2-1; the DNA was not compared with TRBD2, the D call given in the table. TRBV21-1 is shown as a pseudogene. CDR3 length: 15 residues. The CDR3 nucleotides read TGTGCCAGCAGGAGCGGGAGGGCCGTCTACAATGAGCAGTTCTTC. This sequence encodes CASRSGRAVYNEQFF.

The chain combines TRBV27 with TRBJ2-7, with unresolved D. CDR3 size: 14 residues. The V end was cut by 3 bases, the J end by 3 bases, with 12 bases between. Per the germline V gene, CDR1 is MNHEY and CDR2 is SMNVEV (reference sequence). CDR3 sequence reads: CASSFAAPFYEQYF. CDR3 coding DNA: TGTGCCAGCAGTTTTGCCGCCCCTTTCTACGAGCAGTACTTC.

J is TRBJ2-7 and V is TRBV7-2; tentatively, D is TRBD1 (6 bases). The V end lost 0 bases, the J end lost 5 bases, and 11 bases lay between the germline ends. The germline CDR1 and CDR2 sequences are SGHTA and FQGNSA. This CDR3 has 14 residues. The CDR3 reads CASSLAGALNEQYF. CDR3 bases: TGTGCCAGCAGCTTAGCGGGGGCGTTGAACGAGCAGTACTTC.

This chain links TRBV7-2 with TRBJ1-1; a possible D gene is TRBD1 (5 bases). This CDR3 is built from 15 residues. V was clipped by 2 bases and J by 0 bases, with 10 bases between them. Germline V gene data show CDR1 as SGHTA and CDR2 as FQGNSA. Here the CDR3 reads CASSLIPGMNTEAFF. The CDR3 DNA is TGTGCCAGCAGCTTAATACCAGGGATGAACACTGAAGCTTTCTTT. The full variable domain, with the rest looked up from reference TRBV7-2 and TRBJ1-1, is GAGVSQSPSNKVTEKGKDVELRCDPISGHTALYWYRQSLGQGLEFLIYFQGNSAPDKSGLPSDRFSAERTGGSVSTLTIQRTQQEDSAVYLCASSLIPGMNTEAFFGQGTRLTVV.

Regarding this clone: This sample includes further DNA sequences coding for the same CDR3. The chain is built from TRBV4-3 and TRBJ2-2; D uncertain. The CDR3 extends over 14 amino acids. Trimming took 0 bases from V and 4 from J, leaving 6 bases between them. CDR1 and CDR2 (germline): LGHNA, YSLEER. The CDR3 region has the DNA TGCGCCAGCAGCCAAGATCCGGCCACCGGGGAGCTGTTTTTT. Its protein is CASSQDPATGELFF.

V usage is TRBV6-5 and J usage is TRBJ2-7; a possible D gene is TRBD1 (7 bases). Per the germline V gene, CDR1 is MNHEY and CDR2 is SVGAGI. The V end was cut by 7 bases, the J end by 1 base, with 11 bases between. The CDR3 sequence is 13 residues long. The DNA for the CDR3 is TGTGCCAGCACTCAGGGGGGATCCTACGAGCAGTACTTC. The encoded protein is CASTQGGSYEQYF.

This chain uses TRBV18 with TRBJ1-1; D not certain. The V end was cut by 5 bases, the J end by 5 bases, with 6 bases between. Germline V gives CDR1 KGHSH, CDR2 LQKENI. The CDR3 has 11 amino acids. The DNA of the CDR3 is TGTGCCAGCTCATACAAGACTGAAGCTTTCTTT. Translation gives CASSYKTEAFF.

The chain carries TRBV6-2 or TRBV6-3 and TRBJ2-1, with D unresolved. CDR1 is MNHEY, CDR2 SVGEGT, per germline. This CDR3 has 11 amino acids. V lost 7 bases and J lost 10, with 11 bases in between. As DNA, the CDR3 is TGTGCCAGCAACCCACCCGGGGAGCAGTTCTTC. As protein: CASNPPGEQFF.

The chain employs TRBV6-5 and TRBJ1-2, with D unclear. Germline-derived CDR1 and CDR2 are MNHEY and SVGAGI. Between the trimmed V and J ends, which lost 2 bases and 10 bases, there was a span of 17 bases. The CDR3 extends over 14 amino acids. The CDR3 coding sequence is TGTGCCAGCAGTTACCGGACGGCCTTATTGAACTACACCTTC. Protein: CASSYRTALLNYTF.

The chain combines TRBV6-5 with TRBJ2-7, with a weak D call TRBD2 (5 bases). This CDR3 contains 13 residues. The germline V gene has CDR1 MNHEY and CDR2 SVGAGI. Trimming left V 4 bases short and J 7 bases short, with 14 bases between. Written as DNA, the CDR3 is TGTGCCAGCAGTTTTACCTCGACGGGGGAGCAGTACTTC. It specifies CASSFTSTGEQYF.

Concerning this clone itself: Other DNA variants within this sample encode the same CDR3. This chain links TRBV7-9 with TRBJ2-1, with D hard to call. Trimming took 0 bases from V and 1 from J, leaving 4 bases between them. This CDR3 is 14 amino acids long. Germline V lookup: CDR1 SEHNR, CDR2 FQNEAQ (reference sequence). CDR3 DNA sequence: TGTGCCAGCAGCTTAGCGGGGTCCTACAATGAGCAGTTCTTC. This codes for CASSLAGSYNEQFF. Variable domain in full (rest from reference TRBV7-9 and TRBJ2-1): DTGVSQNPRHKITKRGQNVTFRCDPISEHNRLYWYRQTLGQGPEFLTYFQNEAQLEKSRLLSDRFSAERPKGSFSTLEIQRTEQGDSAMYLCASSLAGSYNEQFFGPGTRLTVL.

The chain has TRBV5-4 and TRBJ1-4; D might be TRBD1 (6 bases). The germline CDR1 and CDR2 sequences are SGHNT and YYREEE (reference sequence). V lost 4 bases and J 8 bases, leaving 12 bases between the germline ends. The length of the CDR3 is 13 residues. This CDR3 reads CASSADSEEKLFF. CDR3 DNA sequence: TGTGCCAGCAGCGCGGACAGTGAAGAAAAACTGTTTTTT.

This chain joins TRBV19 and TRBJ2-1; 11 bases are shared with TRBD1. The CDR3 loop spans 16 amino acids. Germline assignment: CDR1 LNHDA and CDR2 SQIVND (reference sequence). V trimming: 5 bases; J trimming: 2 bases; junction bases outside the gene matches: 5. The CDR3 nucleotides read TGTGCCAGTAGTCTCCGGGGACAGGGGGCCTACAATGAGCAGTTCTTC. It yields the protein CASSLRGQGAYNEQFF.